This T cell receptor (beta chain) was observed in a study of yellow fever vaccine responses in identical twins. This clonotype was counted only a few times. Antigen unknown. Points from the study as a whole: Twins' T cell vaccine responses reportedly looked partly convergent, partly personalized.

This CDR3 spans 17 amino acids. The ends were cut back, 6 bases at V and 0 bases at J, with 20 bases in the middle. CDR1 ENHRY and CDR2 SYGVKD come from the germline V gene. TCRdb reprocessed the RT-PCR reads with MiXCR, giving one entry per CDR3 protein. The sample has about 460 distinct CDR3 sequences, roughly three fifths seen once. The rearrangement links TRBV10-3 to TRBJ1-1; no reliable D call. The specimen was T cells from blood (PBMCs), unsorted or a sorted subset (not recorded which), collected before or after yellow fever vaccination (not recorded which). This clonotype originated in a female donor who received the yellow fever vaccine. The CDR3 is CAIRPREGSRVNTEAFF. Here the CDR3 DNA reads TGTGCCATCAGACCCCGTGAAGGGTCAAGAGTGAACACTGAAGCTTTCTTT.